Described below is a single T cell receptor (beta chain) sequence and its context. Its antigen is still unknown. Germline values: CDR1 ENHRY, CDR2 SYGVKD. Trimming took 3 bases from V and 2 from J; bases not matched to a gene: 5. The CDR3 is 15 residues long. The sample originates from a study of cytomegalovirus exposure and HLA in healthy donors. Study background: Within an early data release were roughly 90 million unique TCRs drawn from HLA-typed donors.

Study conclusions and caveats: More clonal expansion characterized HLA-associated TCR beta chains than equally common others in a later analysis.

Amplification used 60 Vbeta primers and 13 Jbeta primers. Authors' data handling: An analysis performed later counted 73 million or so unique TCR beta chains (approximately 11 million of them shared). Sequenced by immunoSEQ multiplex PCR; TCRdb stores in-frame clones only, minus some. Clonal size and the V and J genes are those of that table, whereas D and trimming came from the DNA. The top ten clones hold about 2.8% of a sample with about 100,000 clones, about 70% of them seen once. The chain recombines TRBV10-3 with TRBJ2-7; 9 nucleotides align to TRBD1. The receptor's source is a middle-aged man in good health and CMV-seropositive. The sequencing sample was made of PBMCs. In DNA, the CDR3 is TGTGCCATCAGTGACTTCCGGGACAGGGCCTACGAGCAGTACTTC. It specifies CAISDFRDRAYEQYF.